This entry lists 12 T cell receptor beta chains sequenced from one sample in a study of PD-L1 blockade in urothelial cancer. Produced via immunoSEQ multiplex PCR; TCRdb's table is partial and in-frame only. The sample lists 50,000 or so clones; about 80% were seen once. This material consisted of PBMCs, taken around atezolizumab (anti-PD-L1) treatment. The receptors stem from a man aged 35-49 years with urothelial cancer.

Only one count was recorded for this clone. The rearrangement joins TRBV29-1 to TRBJ1-1; the D gene is possibly TRBD1 (5 bases). V was trimmed by 7 bases and J by 2 bases, leaving 11 bases between them. This CDR3 spans 12 amino acids. Germline CDR1 reads SQVTM; CDR2 reads ANQGSEA. For the CDR3, the DNA is TGCAGCGCCGGGGGGGGAAACACTGAAGCTTTCTTT. Protein sequence: CSAGGGNTEAFF.

The CDR3 DNA reads as TGTGCCAGCAGCCCTCGGATAAAGGGACTAGTAAGTGAGACCACTGAAGCTTTCTTT. Its protein is CASSPRIKGLVSETTEAFF. The genes are TRBV5-4 and TRBJ1-1; possible D gene TRBD1, 5 bases. CDR3 size: 19 residues. Trimming took off 4 bases at V and 4 bases at J, with 29 bases between the two ends. Looked up from germline, CDR1 is SGHNT and CDR2 is YYREEE (reference sequence).

This chain links TRBV10-3 with TRBJ1-1, with D unclear. Trimming stripped 4 bases from V and 3 bases from J, with 6 bases between. Germline V gene sequence: CDR1 ENHRY, CDR2 SYGVKD. The CDR3 consists of 12 residues. For the CDR3, the DNA is TGTGCCATCAGTGTAGATGACACTGAAGCTTTCTTT. Protein sequence: CAISVDDTEAFF.

J is TRBJ1-2 and V is TRBV6-1; D gene unclear. Trimming took 6 bases from V and 3 from J, leaving 8 bases between them. The germline V gene encodes CDR1 MNHNS and CDR2 SASEGT. The CDR3 runs 12 residues. The CDR3 DNA is TGTGCCAGCAGCGAGGCCTACTATGGCTACACCTTC. Its translation is CASSEAYYGYTF.

In its sample, this clone was seen a few times. The chain links TRBV18 to TRBJ1-1, with 7 bases that match TRBD1. Unmatched junction bases numbered 12, after V lost 2 bases and J lost 0 bases. CDR1 is KGHSH, CDR2 LQKENI, per germline. This CDR3 region has 18 residues. CDR3 residues: CASSPEETIQGLNTEAFF. In nucleotides, the CDR3 is TGTGCCAGCTCACCAGAAGAGACGATACAGGGGCTGAACACTGAAGCTTTCTTT.

This chain joins TRBV5-4 and TRBJ2-3; TRBD2 matches 13 bases. Per the germline V gene, CDR1 is SGHNT and CDR2 is YYREEE (reference sequence). The CDR3 is 14 residues long. Unmatched junction bases numbered 2, after V lost 4 bases and J lost 6 bases. CDR3 loop: CASSVTSGRDTQYF. In nucleotides, the CDR3 is TGTGCCAGCAGCGTGACTAGCGGGAGGGATACGCAGTATTTT.

This chain connects TRBV15 to TRBJ2-7; 11 bases match TRBD1. The CDR3 totals 15 residues. CDR1 and CDR2 from the germline V gene are LNHNV and YYDKDF (reference sequence). The junction had 5 bases not matched to a gene; V was cut back by 3 bases and J by 4 bases. CDR3 region: CATSSPGTGGYEQYF. CDR3 DNA: TGTGCCACCAGCAGCCCAGGGACAGGGGGGTACGAGCAGTACTTC.

The V call is TRBV27, the J call TRBJ1-5; possible D gene TRBD1, 6 bases. CDR1 and CDR2 from the germline V gene are MNHEY and SMNVEV (reference sequence). Between the trimmed V and J ends, which lost 3 bases and 3 bases, there was a span of 15 bases. The CDR3 is 16 residues long. The CDR3, as DNA: TGTGCCAGCAGTTTGTATTACAGGGTGAACAATCAGCCCCAGCATTTT. Its translation is CASSLYYRVNNQPQHF.

The rearrangement joins TRBV27 to TRBJ2-7; maybe TRBD1 (5 bases). The V gene's germline CDR1 is MNHEY and CDR2 SMNVEV (reference sequence). The CDR3 extends over 15 amino acids. The V gene lost 6 bases and the J gene lost 0 bases, with 15 bases spanning the gap. The CDR3 loop is CASSRMETASYEQYF. The CDR3 DNA reads TGTGCCAGCAGCAGGATGGAGACAGCCTCCTACGAGCAGTACTTC.

The rearrangement uses TRBV5-1 and TRBJ1-1; D uncertain. The V and J ends lost 4 bases and 0 bases respectively, with 10 bases between them. This CDR3 has 14 amino acids. The germline CDR1 and CDR2 sequences are SGHRS and YFSETQ. This chain's CDR3 is CASSRGRVNTEAFF. DNA for the CDR3: TGCGCCAGCAGCCGGGGTAGGGTGAACACTGAAGCTTTCTTT.

The chain couples TRBV4-3 to TRBJ1-2; no reliable D call. Trimming took off 0 bases at V and 1 base at J, with 15 bases between the two ends. In germline, CDR1 is LGHNA, CDR2 YSLEER. The CDR3 is 17 amino acids. CDR3: CASSQDPGRSGNYGYTF. CDR3 DNA sequence: TGCGCCAGCAGCCAAGATCCGGGTCGGAGCGGTAACTATGGCTACACCTTC.

The V and J genes are TRBV4-3 and TRBJ2-7; the match to TRBD2 covers 8 bases. Germline assignment: CDR1 LGHNA and CDR2 YSLEER. This CDR3 comprises 15 residues. The junction had 6 bases not matched to a gene; V was cut back by 0 bases and J by 5 bases. The CDR3 spells CASSQEAGAIDEQYF. In nucleotides, the CDR3 is TGCGCCAGCAGCCAAGAAGCGGGAGCAATCGACGAGCAGTACTTC.